The next 18 T cell receptor beta chains were all read from a single sample in a study of CXCR3-negative and CXCR3-positive naive CD8 T cells. UMI-labeled 5' RACE yielded the TRB cDNA libraries. No DNA is given; TCRdb re-called the 5' RACE reads and lists each CDR3 protein once. Its listing shows 55,000 to 65,000 distinct CDR3 sequences. Which antigens these TCRs recognize remains unknown. Findings and caveats of the study: Naive cells with CXCR3 showed TRB CDR3s that were more hydrophobic than those in CXCR3-negative naive cells.

The sample taken for sequencing was naive CXCR3+ CD8+ T cells from blood. The sample's subset: CD45RO-CCR7+CD27+CD95- naive CD8+ T cells expressing CXCR3 (TNR3+). Receptor source: a human donor in good health. Some clones in this sample may be carry-over from other donors' samples.

The CDR3 protein is CASSEMVNSPLHF. The chain carries TRBV10-1 and TRBJ1-6. Germline V gene sequence: CDR1 WNHNN, CDR2 SYGVQD (reference sequence). The CDR3 has 13 amino acids.

The chain carries TRBV25-1 and TRBJ2-3; absent DNA, TCRdb's TRBD1 call cannot be checked. The CDR3 is made up of 16 amino acids. Germline CDR1 and CDR2: MGHDK and SYGVNS. CDR3: CASSEGGTGYTDTQYF.

V usage is TRBV10-3 and J usage is TRBJ2-5; TCRdb designates TRBD1, a call that cannot be tested without DNA. This CDR3 is 14 amino acids long. CDR1 and CDR2 (germline): ENHRY, SYGVKD. The CDR3 spells CAISVLDSEETQYF.

This chain joins TRBV20-1 and TRBJ2-3. The CDR3 extends over 14 amino acids. CDR1 is DFQATT and CDR2 is SNEGSKA in the germline V gene (reference sequence). CDR3 loop: CSARVAVWTDTQYF.

The gene calls are TRBV21-1 and TRBJ2-1; TCRdb outputs TRBD2, but without DNA this stays unchecked. TRBV21-1 represents a pseudogene. The CDR3 consists of 17 residues. CDR3 residues: CASSKEMAGGHDNEQFF.

The chain recombines TRBV6-2 or TRBV6-3 with TRBJ2-2; the D call of TRBD1 rests on TCRdb alone, since no DNA is present to check it. In germline, CDR1 is MNHEY, CDR2 SVGEGT. The CDR3 contains 16 residues. CDR3 amino acids: CASSRPGGAYTGELFF.

The CDR3 reads CSVLQGNTGELFF. This chain connects TRBV29-1 to TRBJ2-2; no DNA is available, so the TRBD1 call from TCRdb remains unchecked. Per germline, CDR1 SQVTM and CDR2 ANQGSEA. This CDR3 has 13 amino acids.

The chain has TRBV2 and TRBJ2-7. Germline CDR1 and CDR2: SNHLY and FYNNEI. CDR3 length: 14 residues. CDR3 in amino acids: CASSPSLGSDEQYF.

The CDR3 sequence is CASSLDPRSPDTQYF. V and J are TRBV7-2 and TRBJ2-3. The CDR3 has 15 residues. Germline V gives CDR1 SGHTA, CDR2 FQGNSA. Complete variable domain (other parts from reference TRBV7-2 and TRBJ2-3): GAGVSQSPSNKVTEKGKDVELRCDPISGHTALYWYRQSLGQGLEFLIYFQGNSAPDKSGLPSDRFSAERTGGSVSTLTIQRTQQEDSAVYLCASSLDPRSPDTQYFGPGTRLTVL.

The genes are TRBV15 and TRBJ2-1. The CDR3 runs to 17 residues. Germline V gene sequence: CDR1 LNHNV, CDR2 YYDKDF (reference sequence). This chain's CDR3 is CATQQSGVAGAYNEQFF.

The chain employs TRBV11-1 and TRBJ2-1; TCRdb's assignment of TRBD2 cannot be checked, as there is no DNA. The germline V gene has CDR1 SGHAT and CDR2 FQDESV (reference sequence). This CDR3 is 16 amino acids long. The CDR3 loop is CASSLRTSGVHNEQFF.

This rearrangement joins TRBV7-6 to TRBJ2-2. The CDR3 is made up of 15 amino acids. The germline V gene has CDR1 SGHVS and CDR2 FNYEAQ. The CDR3 here is CASSLLQMNTGELFF. The variable domain in full, completed from reference TRBV7-6 and TRBJ2-2, reads GAGVSQSPRYKVTKRGQDVALRCDPISGHVSLYWYRQALGQGPEFLTYFNYEAQQDKSGLPNDRFSAERPEGSISTLTIQRTEQRDSAMYRCASSLLQMNTGELFFGEGSRLTVL.

CDR3: CASSYPRTDLREQYF. The chain recombines TRBV7-9 with TRBJ2-7; the TCRdb D gene call, TRBD1, has no DNA to confirm it. The CDR3 has 15 amino acids. CDR1 SEHNR and CDR2 FQNEAQ come from the germline V gene (reference sequence).

This chain uses TRBV19 with TRBJ2-1. Germline loops: CDR1 LNHDA, CDR2 SQIVND (reference sequence). The CDR3 covers 14 residues. CDR3: CASSMDSSYNEQFF.

This chain connects TRBV13 to TRBJ1-1; TCRdb names TRBD1, which stays unverified in the absence of DNA. From germline, CDR1 is PRHDT and CDR2 FYEKMQ (reference sequence). The CDR3 runs 16 residues. CDR3 loop: CASSPTQGWGGTEAFF. The whole variable domain, remainder taken from reference TRBV13 and TRBJ1-1, is AAGVIQSPRHLIKEKRETATLKCYPIPRHDTVYWYQQGPGQDPQFLISFYEKMQSDKGSIPDRFSAQQFSDYHSELNMSSLELGDSALYFCASSPTQGWGGTEAFFGQGTRLTVV.

The chain has TRBV7-2 and TRBJ2-7; TCRdb calls TRBD1, which cannot be checked without DNA. There are 14 residues in the CDR3. Germline V lookup: CDR1 SGHTA, CDR2 FQGNSA. The CDR3 loop is CASSPGTFHYEQYF. The complete variable domain, with remaining parts taken from reference TRBV7-2 and TRBJ2-7, reads GAGVSQSPSNKVTEKGKDVELRCDPISGHTALYWYRQSLGQGLEFLIYFQGNSAPDKSGLPSDRFSAERTGGSVSTLTIQRTQQEDSAVYLCASSPGTFHYEQYFGPGTRLTVT.

This chain connects TRBV28 to TRBJ2-7; there is no DNA to check the TCRdb D call of TRBD2. Germline V gives CDR1 MDHEN, CDR2 SYDVKM. The CDR3 sequence is 13 residues long. The chain's CDR3 is CASSLAGAWGQYF.

The chain links TRBV29-1 to TRBJ1-1; the TRBD1 assignment by TCRdb is unverifiable without DNA. Germline values: CDR1 SQVTM, CDR2 ANQGSEA. The CDR3 loop spans 13 amino acids. CDR3 amino acids: CSVRGGMNTEAFF.